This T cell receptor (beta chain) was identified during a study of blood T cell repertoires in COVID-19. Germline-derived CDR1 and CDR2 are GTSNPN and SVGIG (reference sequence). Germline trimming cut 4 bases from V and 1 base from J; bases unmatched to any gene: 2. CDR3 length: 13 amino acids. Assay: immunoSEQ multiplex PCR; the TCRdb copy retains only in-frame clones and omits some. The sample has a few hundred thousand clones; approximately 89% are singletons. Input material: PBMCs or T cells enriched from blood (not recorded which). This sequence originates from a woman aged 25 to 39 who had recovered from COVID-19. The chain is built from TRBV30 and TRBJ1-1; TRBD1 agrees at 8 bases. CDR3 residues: CAWIGTGNTEAFF. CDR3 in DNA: TGTGCCTGGATAGGGACAGGGAACACTGAAGCTTTCTTT.